This TCR beta chain was captured by sequencing in a study of PD-L1 blockade in urothelial cancer. Study background: Bladder-origin urothelial cancer in males covered most of the roughly 29 patients.

Only in-frame clones appear in the TCRdb table, and some are missing; sequencing was by immunoSEQ multiplex PCR. The sample holds approximately 90,000 clones, almost 90% seen once. Time point indicated: pretreatment peripheral blood. Trimming shortened V by 7 bases and J by 0 bases, and 15 bases separated the two germline ends. This CDR3 spans 15 amino acids. Germline CDR1 is MNHNS and CDR2 is SASEGT. This chain uses TRBV6-1 with TRBJ1-1; D not resolved. Sample: PBMCs, taken around atezolizumab (anti-PD-L1) treatment. This clonotype was obtained from a man in his sixties with urothelial cancer. CDR3 in DNA: TGTGCCAGCAACCGAGGGCCGGGGTTGAACACTGAAGCTTTCTTT. Protein sequence: CASNRGPGLNTEAFF.